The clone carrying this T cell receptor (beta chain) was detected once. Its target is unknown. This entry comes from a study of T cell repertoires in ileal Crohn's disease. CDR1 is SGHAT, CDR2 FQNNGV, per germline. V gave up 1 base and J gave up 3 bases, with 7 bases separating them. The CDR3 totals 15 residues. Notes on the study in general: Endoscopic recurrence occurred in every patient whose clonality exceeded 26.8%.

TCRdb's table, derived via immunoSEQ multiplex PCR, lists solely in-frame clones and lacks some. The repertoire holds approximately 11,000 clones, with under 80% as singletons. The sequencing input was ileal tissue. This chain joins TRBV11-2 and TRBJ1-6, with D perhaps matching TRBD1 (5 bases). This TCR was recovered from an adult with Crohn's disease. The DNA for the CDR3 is TGTGCCAGCAGCTTAGGGGGGGGCTATAATTCACCCCTCCACTTT. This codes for CASSLGGGYNSPLHF.